The clone carrying this TCR beta chain was counted ten times or more. The sample is drawn from a study of PD-1 blockade in classical Hodgkin lymphoma. This table comes from immunoSEQ multiplex PCR, and its TCRdb copy is limited to in-frame clones, with some not included. This repertoire shows about 46,000 clones, around 74% found once; its top ten account for less than 15%. Regarding time point: cycle 4 day 1 (C4D1), after 6 weeks of nivolumab. Each patient experienced a relapse that followed autologous stem cell transplantation, and brentuximab vedotin exposure varied. This TCR was recovered from a human donor with classical Hodgkin lymphoma. This material consisted of peripheral blood mononuclear cells (PBMCs), taken before the fourth cycle of nivolumab.

For the CDR3, the DNA is TGTGCCAGCTCGGGACAGTTCAATCAGCCCCAGCATTTT. Its protein product is CASSGQFNQPQHF. V and J are TRBV6-1 and TRBJ1-5, with 7 bases lining up with TRBD1. Germline V gene sequence: CDR1 MNHNS, CDR2 SASEGT. The CDR3 length is 13 residues. V gave up 8 bases and J gave up 3 bases; unmatched junction bases: 4.